This TCR beta chain stems from a study of blood T cell repertoires in COVID-19 (TCRdb year 2020). At the level of the whole study: Samples covering the acute and convalescent phases of COVID-19 were provided by collaborators in the United States, Italy and Spain. Where HLA class I and class II types were available, the types were taken from metadata supplied by the sample provider, not from assay-based typing. The dataset comprised deeply sampled blood TCRbeta repertoires from subjects exposed to, actively infected with, or recovered from COVID-19. The sample metadata nearly always contained a de-identified subject ID, COVID-19 status, age in years and sex. The repertoires were released in a freely available public database meant as a resource for research on the immune response to SARS-CoV-2. The samples were drawn from the first 160 participants of the ongoing ImmuneRACE study and from about 1,200 subjects provided by 6 global collaborators. The material from the prospective study consisted of cDNA or gDNA derived from T cells, B-cell-depleted T cells, or PBMCs.

One collaborating source in Seattle enrolled patients during active infection and followed them longitudinally through the course of disease. The collaborating institutions used their own protocols to collect whole blood in K2EDTA tubes. Collaborator samples were shipped for TCRbeta analysis as frozen whole blood, isolated PBMCs, or DNA extracted from either sample type. TCRbeta CDR3 regions were amplified from genomic DNA using the immunoSEQ Assay, a bias-controlled multiplex PCR. In the authors' own workflow: The number of nucleated cells in each sample was estimated by amplification of reference gene primers within the assay. To quantify the absolute abundance of each unique TCRbeta CDR3 rearrangement, sequence reads were collapsed and filtered. For each sample, productive Simpson clonality was calculated as the square root of Simpson's diversity index across productive rearrangements. TCRdb holds this immuneACCESS table with in-frame rearrangements only. Some clones are missing; in checked studies, unresolved V genes explain under half, and the rest has no known cause. V and J calls and clone size are those listed in that table; D and trimming were worked out from the DNA. For this sample the table gives approximately 280,000 clones, of which around 84% were detected only once. The ten largest clones capture roughly 1.5% of the sample.

CDR1 SGHTA and CDR2 FQGTGA are derived from the germline V gene. There are 17 amino acids in the CDR3, from cysteine to phenylalanine inclusive. This entry keeps only the CDR3 DNA: 51 bases, framed from base 1. Trimmed from V: 1 base; trimmed from J: 2 bases; junction bases lacking a gene match: 3. To note about this clone: Which antigen it targets is not known. No per-base quality is available; no much larger clone lies one base away.

Broad study findings and their caveats: Clinical and demographic metadata were provided uncurated, with the amount varying by source and participant.

The sequence was collected from a human donor with COVID-19, enrolled during active disease. The donor label of this sample is uncertain. The sample was peripheral blood. The chain joins TRBV7-3 to TRBJ2-3, and TRBD2 aligns with 13 junction nucleotides. The nucleotide sequence is TGTGCCAGCAGCTTAAGTGGGACTAGCGGGACCACAGATACGCAGTATTTT. It specifies CASSLSGTSGTTDTQYF.